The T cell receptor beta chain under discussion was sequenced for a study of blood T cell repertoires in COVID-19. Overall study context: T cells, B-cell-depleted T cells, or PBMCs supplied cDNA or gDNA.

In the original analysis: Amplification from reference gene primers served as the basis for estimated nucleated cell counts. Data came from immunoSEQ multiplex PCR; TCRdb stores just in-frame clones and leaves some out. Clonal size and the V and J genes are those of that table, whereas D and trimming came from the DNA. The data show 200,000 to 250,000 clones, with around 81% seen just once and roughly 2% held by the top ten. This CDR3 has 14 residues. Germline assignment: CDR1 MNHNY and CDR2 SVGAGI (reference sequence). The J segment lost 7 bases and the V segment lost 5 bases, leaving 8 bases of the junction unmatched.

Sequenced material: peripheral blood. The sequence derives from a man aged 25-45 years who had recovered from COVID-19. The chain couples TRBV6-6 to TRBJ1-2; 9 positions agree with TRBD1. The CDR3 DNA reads TGTGCCAGCAGTGCGGGGGACAGGGTGACTGGCTACACCTTC. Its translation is CASSAGDRVTGYTF.